This T cell receptor (beta chain) is from a study of neurological immune-mediated disorders. Findings and caveats of the study: TCR-beta repertoires seemed private in all groups, with no expanded CDR3 amino acid sequences shared.

This clonotype was observed many times. What it recognizes is unknown. The cDNA was produced through 5'RACE with 10-nucleotide random UMIs. TCRdb reprocessed the 5' RACE reads with MiXCR, giving one entry per CDR3 protein. The table lists around 49,000 distinct CDR3 sequences, approximately 11% of them singletons. Germline CDR1 and CDR2: MNHEY and SVGAGI. The CDR3 is made up of 11 amino acids. V was clipped by 6 bases and J by 4 bases, with 6 bases between them. Time point described: longitudinal time-point 1 (baseline). This sequence was found in a woman between 35 and 50 years old in good health. V and J are TRBV6-5 and TRBJ1-2; no clear D gene. Sequencing was carried out using PBMCs. The CDR3 here is CASRTLYGYTF. CDR3 coding DNA: TGTGCCAGCAGAACACTCTATGGCTACACCTTC.